Listed below are T cell receptor beta chains from one sample, sequenced in a study of blood T cell repertoires in COVID-19. TCRdb keeps only in-frame clones here, not all; method: immunoSEQ multiplex PCR. The table records some 260,000 clones, 80% to 90% of them present only once. The sample comprised peripheral blood. The receptor source for this set is an elderly man with acute or convalescent COVID-19. The CDR3 runs from the conserved cysteine through the conserved F or W. Fields, in order: J gene, V gene, D gene, CDR3 protein. D genes are given only for firm matches.

TRBJ1-2 | TRBV28 | NA | CASSFTGQKGYGYTF
TRBJ2-5 | TRBV5-1 | NA | CASSFGVWSETQYF
TRBJ1-2 | TRBV5-4 | TRBD1 | CASSLGGQLNYGYTF
TRBJ2-1 | TRBV5-1 | TRBD2 | CASSLPGLAVNEQFF
TRBJ2-1 | TRBV20-1 | NA | CSASDQGGSYNEQFF
TRBJ1-1 | TRBV27 | NA | CASSSQVNTEAFF
TRBJ2-2 | TRBV11-2 | TRBD2 | CASSLRSGLAGRGPGELFF
TRBJ2-7 | TRBV12-3/TRBV12-4 | NA | CASSVYGTYEQYF
TRBJ1-6 | TRBV10-1 | NA | CARSGIYNSPLHF
TRBJ2-1 | TRBV4-3 | TRBD2 | CASSQDPPGLAGGGEQFF
TRBJ2-2 | TRBV6-5 | TRBD1 | CASHTGTGNTGELFF
TRBJ2-1 | TRBV6-2/TRBV6-3 | NA | CASSYSQGEQFF
TRBJ1-2 | TRBV18 | TRBD1 | CASSPPQGGASHGYTF
TRBJ1-1 | TRBV28 | TRBD1 | CASSQQGAGDTEAFF
TRBJ2-5 | TRBV5-5 | NA | CASSRSLEETQYF
TRBJ2-2 | TRBV27 | NA | CASSLRSGELFF
TRBJ1-4 | TRBV9 | NA | CASSVRGSENEKLFF
TRBJ1-2 | TRBV2 | TRBD1 | CASSGGYYGYTF
TRBJ1-4 | TRBV13 | TRBD1 | CASSLLRTGGEEKLFF
TRBJ2-1 | TRBV27 | TRBD2 | CASFGLAGFRNEQFF
TRBJ1-6 | TRBV7-2 | NA | CASSLEAGSPLHF
TRBJ2-7 | TRBV19 | NA | CASSIAGGLEQYF
TRBJ1-5 | TRBV7-9 | TRBD1 | CASSSDRGDQPQHF
TRBJ2-7 | TRBV19 | TRBD1 | CASSIGTGFYEQYF
TRBJ2-7 | TRBV5-5 | TRBD2 | CASSLTSGPYEQYF
TRBJ2-1 | TRBV9 | NA | CASSHLEGVNYNEQFF